This TCR beta chain was sequenced in a study of T cell clones after liver transplantation. Using immunoSEQ multiplex PCR, the repertoire was profiled, and TCRdb retains in-frame clones only, with some absent. The sample lists tens of thousands of clones, more than 70% occurring once. As to this clone: Its antigen is unknown.

Germline CDR1 is SGHAT and CDR2 is FQNNGV. Trimming removed 5 bases at V and 8 bases at J, with 22 bases between. The CDR3 length is 16 residues. Study-level results: Post-transplant time points were not standardized, so conclusions are preliminary.

The chain joins TRBV11-2 to TRBJ2-1, with a weak D call TRBD1 (6 bases). The clonotype was recovered from a human patient who received a liver transplant. Some of these T cells may belong to the graft donor. This specimen was CD4+ T cells from blood, taken at the 22-month timepoint. The CDR3 here is CASSLVQGNLRDEQFF. The CDR3, as DNA: TGTGCCAGCAGCCTCGTACAGGGTAACCTTCGAGATGAGCAGTTCTTC.